Listed below are T cell receptor beta chains from one sample, sequenced in a study of blood T cell repertoires in COVID-19. Some clones are missing from TCRdb's copy, which holds only in-frame ones; the method was immunoSEQ multiplex PCR. The table records roughly 300,000 clones, 70% to 90% of them present only once. Sequenced material: peripheral blood. These receptors were collected from a woman between 50 and 59 years old who had recovered from COVID-19. Both conserved end residues are part of each CDR3. Fields, in order: D gene, V gene, J gene, clone size, CDR3 protein, CDR3 DNA. A D gene is named only where the DNA matches it firmly. The size of a clone is reported for some rows only, either as once, few or many, or as a class for expanded clones.

d_call: TRBD2
v_call: TRBV5-6
j_call: TRBJ2-5
clone_size: -
cdr3_aa: CASSSPLGTNLQETQYF
cdr3_nt: TGTGCCAGCAGCTCCCCTCTGGGGACTAACCTACAAGAGACCCAGTACTTC

d_call: -
v_call: TRBV6-1
j_call: TRBJ1-5
clone_size: -
cdr3_aa: CASSEARVQPQHF
cdr3_nt: TGTGCCAGCAGTGAAGCGCGGGTTCAGCCCCAGCATTTT

d_call: -
v_call: TRBV28
j_call: TRBJ1-1
clone_size: -
cdr3_aa: CASSLLPGVAAEAFF
cdr3_nt: TGTGCCAGCAGTCTCCTGCCTGGAGTTGCGGCTGAAGCTTTCTTT

d_call: -
v_call: TRBV27
j_call: TRBJ2-7
clone_size: few
cdr3_aa: CASREVADGWREQYF
cdr3_nt: TGTGCCAGCAGGGAGGTGGCAGACGGTTGGAGGGAGCAGTACTTC

d_call: -
v_call: TRBV5-6
j_call: TRBJ2-7
clone_size: -
cdr3_aa: CASTPGLSSYEQYF
cdr3_nt: TGTGCCAGCACCCCGGGACTGAGCTCCTACGAGCAGTACTTC

d_call: TRBD1
v_call: TRBV3-1/TRBV3-2
j_call: TRBJ1-1
clone_size: -
cdr3_aa: CASSQRGRGTEAFF
cdr3_nt: TGTGCCAGCAGCCAAAGGGGGCGTGGCACTGAAGCTTTCTTT

d_call: TRBD2
v_call: TRBV11-2
j_call: TRBJ2-7
clone_size: -
cdr3_aa: CASSLHRGVSQYF
cdr3_nt: TGTGCCAGCAGCCTCCATCGGGGGGTGTCGCAGTACTTC

d_call: -
v_call: TRBV21-1
j_call: TRBJ1-2
clone_size: -
cdr3_aa: CASSSLGTGPFVSYGYTF
cdr3_nt: TGTGCCAGCAGCTCACTGGGGACAGGGCCGTTCGTTTCCTATGGCTACACCTTC

d_call: -
v_call: TRBV19
j_call: TRBJ2-5
clone_size: -
cdr3_aa: CASSISPGTQETQYF
cdr3_nt: TGTGCCAGTAGTATATCACCGGGAACACAAGAGACCCAGTACTTC

d_call: -
v_call: TRBV5-1
j_call: TRBJ1-1
clone_size: -
cdr3_aa: CASSSRVEGTEAFF
cdr3_nt: TGCGCCAGCAGCAGCAGGGTGGAGGGCACTGAAGCTTTCTTT

d_call: -
v_call: TRBV28
j_call: TRBJ2-7
clone_size: -
cdr3_aa: CASSLPGYEQYF
cdr3_nt: TGTGCCAGCAGTTTACCAGGCTACGAGCAGTACTTC

d_call: -
v_call: TRBV6-5
j_call: TRBJ2-3
clone_size: -
cdr3_aa: CASGRDSPTDTQYF
cdr3_nt: TGTGCCAGCGGCCGGGACTCCCCCACAGATACGCAGTATTTT

d_call: TRBD1
v_call: TRBV28
j_call: TRBJ2-7
clone_size: -
cdr3_aa: CASSFVGQGDYEQYF
cdr3_nt: TGTGCCAGCAGTTTTGTCGGACAGGGGGACTACGAGCAGTACTTC

d_call: -
v_call: TRBV5-8
j_call: TRBJ1-5
clone_size: -
cdr3_aa: CASSLVRGSNQPQHF
cdr3_nt: TGTGCCAGCAGCTTGGTCCGAGGGAGCAATCAGCCCCAGCATTTT

d_call: TRBD2
v_call: TRBV9
j_call: TRBJ2-1
clone_size: -
cdr3_aa: CASSVGPAGLNEQFF
cdr3_nt: TGTGCCAGCAGCGTAGGTCCAGCGGGATTAAATGAGCAGTTCTTC